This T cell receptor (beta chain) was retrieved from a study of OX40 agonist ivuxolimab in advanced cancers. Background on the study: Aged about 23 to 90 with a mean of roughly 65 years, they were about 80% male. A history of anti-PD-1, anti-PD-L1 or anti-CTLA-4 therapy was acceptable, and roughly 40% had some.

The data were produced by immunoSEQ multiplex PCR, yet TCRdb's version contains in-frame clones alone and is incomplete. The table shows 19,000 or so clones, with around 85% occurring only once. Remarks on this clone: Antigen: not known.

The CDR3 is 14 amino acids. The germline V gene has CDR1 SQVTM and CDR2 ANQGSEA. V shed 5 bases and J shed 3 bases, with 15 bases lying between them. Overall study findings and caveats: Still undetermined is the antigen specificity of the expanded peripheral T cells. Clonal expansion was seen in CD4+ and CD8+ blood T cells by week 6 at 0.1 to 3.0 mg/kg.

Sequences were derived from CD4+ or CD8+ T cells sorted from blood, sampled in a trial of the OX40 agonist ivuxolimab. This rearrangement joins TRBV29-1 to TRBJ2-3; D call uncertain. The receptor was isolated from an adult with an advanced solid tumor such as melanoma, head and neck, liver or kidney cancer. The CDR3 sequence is CSVSGPTVTDTQYF. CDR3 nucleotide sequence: TGCAGCGTTTCCGGGCCTACGGTAACAGATACGCAGTATTTT.